The rows below give T cell receptor beta chains drawn from one sample of a study of blood T cell repertoires in COVID-19. TCRdb's copy holds only in-frame clones and misses some; the assay was immunoSEQ multiplex PCR. The sample yields some 40,000 clones, around 73% seen once. Sequencing was done on a sample of peripheral blood. The source is a man aged 65-85 years with acute or convalescent COVID-19. CDR3s leave out the opening cysteine and the closing phenylalanine or tryptophan. A D gene is named only where the DNA matches it firmly.

CDR3 length	V gene	D gene	J gene	CDR3 protein
13	TRBV3-1/TRBV3-2	TRBD2	TRBJ2-7	ASSFTGTSGSEQY
11	TRBV20-1	TRBD2	TRBJ2-1	SASSGMYNEQF
10	TRBV12-3/TRBV12-4	NA	TRBJ1-2	ASSLGGFGYT
14	TRBV11-2	TRBD1	TRBJ2-1	ASSLATGTGSNEQF
14	TRBV1	NA	TRBJ2-7	TSSVPSGSPPDEQY
13	TRBV9	TRBD2	TRBJ2-1	ASSLLAGLYNEQF
11	TRBV5-4	NA	TRBJ1-1	ASSLGFGGEAF
16	TRBV4-3	TRBD1	TRBJ2-6	ASSQAGTGPLGANVLT
13	TRBV30	TRBD1	TRBJ1-2	AWSLPFTGGYGYT
12	TRBV9	NA	TRBJ2-3	ASSVSNGADTQY
13	TRBV7-2	TRBD2	TRBJ2-2	ASSFSGSNTGELF
12	TRBV4-1	TRBD1	TRBJ1-4	ASSPRTGSEKLF
10	TRBV5-1	NA	TRBJ1-6	ASSTNNSPLH
12	TRBV18	NA	TRBJ1-2	ASSPARDYYGYT
11	TRBV18	NA	TRBJ1-5	ASSPQLLEPQH
13	TRBV28	NA	TRBJ1-3	ASSPFRAGGNTIY
11	TRBV6-5	TRBD1	TRBJ1-2	ASRDRRDGGYT
11	TRBV10-3	NA	TRBJ1-5	AISEKIDQPQH
14	TRBV7-2	TRBD1	TRBJ1-1	ASSQGTGATGTEAF
16	TRBV28	TRBD1	TRBJ1-6	ASSLRAGGAGYNSPLH
12	TRBV30	NA	TRBJ1-1	AWSAIGGSSGAF
13	TRBV27	TRBD1	TRBJ1-2	ASSLSGGEAYGYT
12	TRBV30	NA	TRBJ2-7	AWSTRVLSYEQY
13	TRBV19	TRBD1	TRBJ1-5	ASTQDRAGYQPQH
14	TRBV3-1/TRBV3-2	TRBD2	TRBJ2-7	ASSRALAGGSYEQY
10	TRBV28	NA	TRBJ2-7	ASSFRDYEQY
12	TRBV27	NA	TRBJ1-4	ASRTDRLLGKLF